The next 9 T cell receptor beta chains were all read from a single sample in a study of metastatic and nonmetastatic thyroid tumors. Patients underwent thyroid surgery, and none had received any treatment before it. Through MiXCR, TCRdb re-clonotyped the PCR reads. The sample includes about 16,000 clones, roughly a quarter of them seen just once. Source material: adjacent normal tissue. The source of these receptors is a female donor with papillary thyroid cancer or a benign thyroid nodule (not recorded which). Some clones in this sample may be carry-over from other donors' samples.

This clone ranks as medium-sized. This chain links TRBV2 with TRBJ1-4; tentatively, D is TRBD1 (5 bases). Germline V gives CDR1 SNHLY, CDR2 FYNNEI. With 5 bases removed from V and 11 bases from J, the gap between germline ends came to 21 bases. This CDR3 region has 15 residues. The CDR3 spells CASSNRDRGPGKLFF. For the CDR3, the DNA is TGTGCCAGCAGTAACCGGGACCGCGGACCCGGCAAACTGTTTTTT.

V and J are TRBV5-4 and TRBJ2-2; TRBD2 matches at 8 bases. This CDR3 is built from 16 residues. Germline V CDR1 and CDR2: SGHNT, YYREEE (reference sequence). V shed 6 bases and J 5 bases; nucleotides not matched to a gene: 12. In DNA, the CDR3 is TGTGCCAGCACCCAGGGGAGCGGGAGATTTACCGGGGAGCTGTTTTTT. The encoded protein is CASTQGSGRFTGELFF. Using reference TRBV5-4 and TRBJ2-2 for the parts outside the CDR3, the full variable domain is ETGVTQSPTHLIKTRGQQVTLRCSSQSGHNTVSWYQQALGQGPQFIFQYYREEENGRGNFPPRFSGLQFPNYSSELNVNALELDDSALYLCASTQGSGRFTGELFFGEGSRLTVL.

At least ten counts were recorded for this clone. CDR3: CASSRERQMNTEAFF. The CDR3 coding sequence is TGTGCCAGCAGCCGGGAGCGACAGATGAACACTGAAGCTTTCTTT. The chain employs TRBV7-8 and TRBJ1-1; weak D call: TRBD1 (5 bases). The CDR3 covers 15 residues. The germline V gene has CDR1 SGHVS and CDR2 FQNEAQ. Trimming cost V 5 bases and J 0 bases, with 13 bases left between them.

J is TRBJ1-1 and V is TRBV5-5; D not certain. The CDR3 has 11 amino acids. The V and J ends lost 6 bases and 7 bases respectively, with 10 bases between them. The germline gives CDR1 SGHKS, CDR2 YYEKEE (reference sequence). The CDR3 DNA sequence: TGTGCCAGCACCGAAGGGAATGAAGCTTTCTTT. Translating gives CASTEGNEAFF.

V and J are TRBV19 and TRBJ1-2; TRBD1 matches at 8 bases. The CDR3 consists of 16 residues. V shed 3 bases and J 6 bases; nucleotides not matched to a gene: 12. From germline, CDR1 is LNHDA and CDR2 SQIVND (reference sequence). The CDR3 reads CASSILGQGIWDGYTF. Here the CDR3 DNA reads TGTGCCAGTAGTATCTTAGGACAGGGAATCTGGGATGGCTACACCTTC.

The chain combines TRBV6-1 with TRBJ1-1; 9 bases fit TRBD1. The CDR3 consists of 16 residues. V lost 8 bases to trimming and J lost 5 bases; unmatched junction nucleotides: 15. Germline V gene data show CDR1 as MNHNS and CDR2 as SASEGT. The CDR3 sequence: CASGSLVQGARTEAFF. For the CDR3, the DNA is TGTGCCAGCGGATCCTTAGTACAGGGGGCGCGTACTGAAGCTTTCTTT.

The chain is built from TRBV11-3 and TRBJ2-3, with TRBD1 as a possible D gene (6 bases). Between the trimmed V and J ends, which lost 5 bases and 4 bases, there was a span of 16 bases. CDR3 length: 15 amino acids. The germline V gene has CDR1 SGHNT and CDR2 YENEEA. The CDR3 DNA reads TGTGCCAGCAGCCCAGGGGTAGCCAACTCAGATACGCAGTATTTT. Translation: CASSPGVANSDTQYF.

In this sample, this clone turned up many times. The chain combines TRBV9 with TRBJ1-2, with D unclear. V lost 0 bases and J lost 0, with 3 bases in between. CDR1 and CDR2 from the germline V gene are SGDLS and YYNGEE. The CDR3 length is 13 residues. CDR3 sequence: CASSVVANYGYTF. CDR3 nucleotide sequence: TGTGCCAGCAGCGTAGTAGCTAACTATGGCTACACCTTC.

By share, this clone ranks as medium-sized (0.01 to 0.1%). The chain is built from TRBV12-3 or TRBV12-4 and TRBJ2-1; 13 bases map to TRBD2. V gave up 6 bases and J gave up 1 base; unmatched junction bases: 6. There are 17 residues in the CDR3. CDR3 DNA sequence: TGTGCCAGCAGATCCGGGACTAGCGGGATTTCCTACAATGAGCAGTTCTTC. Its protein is CASRSGTSGISYNEQFF.